The 22 T cell receptor beta chains in this list originate from one sample, sequenced in a study of T cells in localized non-small cell lung cancer. The table came from immunoSEQ multiplex PCR; TCRdb's copy has only in-frame clones and leaves some out. The sample records some 85,000 clones, around three quarters being singletons. The source was PBMCs, collected before any cancer treatment. These receptor sequences come from a man aged 40 to 75 with stage II squamous cell lung carcinoma.

V and J are TRBV5-8 and TRBJ1-1; possible D gene TRBD1, 5 bases. The CDR3 extends over 14 amino acids. Germline lookup yields CDR1 SGHTS and CDR2 YDEGEE. V dropped 1 base and J dropped 7 bases, with 14 bases sitting between them. The CDR3 reads CASSLRPGVGEAFF. The CDR3 DNA reads TGTGCCAGCAGCTTGAGGCCGGGGGTCGGTGAAGCTTTCTTT.

This chain connects TRBV15 to TRBJ2-3, with D possibly matching TRBD2 (6 bases). Trimming pared 0 bases from V and 7 bases from J, leaving 11 bases between. Germline values: CDR1 LNHNV, CDR2 YYDKDF (reference sequence). The CDR3 extends over 14 amino acids. Here the CDR3 DNA reads TGTGCCACCAGCAGAGATCGGGAGAGCAATACGCAGTATTTT. This encodes CATSRDRESNTQYF.

CDR3 sequence (DNA): TGTGCCAGCAGCTTGAGGTCCGTGGGAGCTTTCTTT. Its translation is CASSLRSVGAFF. The genes are TRBV5-8 and TRBJ1-1; D gene uncertain. V lost 1 base to trimming and J lost 10 bases, with 11 bases between them. CDR3 size: 12 residues. Germline assignment: CDR1 SGHTS and CDR2 YDEGEE.

The V and J genes are TRBV4-3 and TRBJ1-1, with D uncertain. The germline V gene has CDR1 LGHNA and CDR2 YSLEER. Trimming stripped 5 bases from V and 1 base from J, with 11 bases between. The CDR3 contains 14 residues. In DNA form, the CDR3 reads TGCGCCAGCAGCGATAGGTGGGGGAACACTGAAGCTTTCTTT. Translating gives CASSDRWGNTEAFF.

CDR3 sequence (DNA): TGTGCCAGCAGCCATGACAGAAAATTCACAGATACGCAGTATTTT. It is translated as CASSHDRKFTDTQYF. The J gene is TRBJ2-3, the V gene TRBV4-2, with D maybe TRBD1 (5 bases). This CDR3 has 15 amino acids. Germline-derived CDR1 and CDR2 are LGHNA and YNFKEQ. V was trimmed by 3 bases and J by 2 bases, leaving 12 bases between them.

The V and J genes are TRBV7-8 and TRBJ2-7; no clear D gene. Trimming pared 1 base from V and 0 bases from J, leaving 10 bases between. This CDR3 has 15 residues. CDR1 and CDR2 (germline): SGHVS, FQNEAQ. The CDR3 loop is CASSLEAASSYEQYF. As DNA, the CDR3 is TGTGCCAGCAGCTTAGAAGCTGCCAGCTCCTACGAGCAGTACTTC.

The CDR3 is CASSSSGLAGDEQYF. CDR3 nucleotide sequence: TGTGCCAGCAGCTCCTCGGGACTAGCGGGAGACGAGCAGTACTTC. This chain uses TRBV7-9 with TRBJ2-7; 14 nucleotides line up with TRBD2. This CDR3 is built from 15 residues. Per the germline V gene, CDR1 is SEHNR and CDR2 is FQNEAQ (reference sequence). Trimming took 4 bases from V and 5 from J; bases not matched to a gene: 4. The full variable domain, completed using reference TRBV7-9 and TRBJ2-7, is DTGVSQNPRHKITKRGQNVTFRCDPISEHNRLYWYRQTLGQGPEFLTYFQNEAQLEKSRLLSDRFSAERPKGSFSTLEIQRTEQGDSAMYLCASSSSGLAGDEQYFGPGTRLTVT.

The rearrangement joins TRBV30 to TRBJ2-7; D is uncertain. Germline-derived CDR1 and CDR2 are GTSNPN and SVGIG (reference sequence). V was trimmed by 3 bases and J by 3 bases, leaving 12 bases between them. This CDR3 has 13 residues. CDR3 nucleotides: TGTGCCTGGAGCCCAGATGGGGACTACGAGCAGTACTTC. It specifies CAWSPDGDYEQYF.

V is TRBV6-5 and J is TRBJ1-2; TRBD1 is a possible D gene (5 bases). Per germline, CDR1 MNHEY and CDR2 SVGAGI. The CDR3 covers 10 residues. V was cut by 5 bases and J by 13 bases, with 11 bases left in between. The CDR3 DNA reads as TGTGCCAGCAGTGAAGCAGGGAGCACCTTC. The encoded protein is CASSEAGSTF.

The CDR3 bases are TGTGCCAGTAGTGGGGGAGTTCAAGCTTTCTTT. Translation gives CASSGGVQAFF. The rearrangement links TRBV6-5 to TRBJ1-1; tentatively, D is TRBD1 (5 bases). V was pared by 9 bases and J by 9 bases, with 14 bases between. The germline V gene encodes CDR1 MNHEY and CDR2 SVGAGI. The CDR3 is 11 residues long.

The J gene is TRBJ2-7, the V gene TRBV6-6; D call uncertain. Germline V lookup: CDR1 MNHNY, CDR2 SVGAGI (reference sequence). This CDR3 region has 13 residues. Trimming pared 0 bases from V and 7 bases from J, leaving 10 bases between. The CDR3 nucleotides are TGTGCCAGCAGTTACTCGTTCTTAGGGGAGCAGTACTTC. It encodes CASSYSFLGEQYF.

The rearrangement uses TRBV6-6 and TRBJ1-5, with TRBD1 matching 9 bases. Unmatched junction bases numbered 5, after V lost 7 bases and J lost 1 base. Germline CDR1 MNHNY, CDR2 SVGAGI (reference sequence). The CDR3 is 15 amino acids. CDR3 region: CASITGTGSNQPQHF. In DNA form, the CDR3 reads TGTGCCAGCATTACCGGGACAGGGAGCAATCAGCCCCAGCATTTT.

This sequence joins TRBV30 and TRBJ1-1, with D possibly TRBD1 on 6 matching bases. The V end lost 1 base, the J end lost 1 base, and 13 bases lay between the germline ends. Germline V gives CDR1 GTSNPN, CDR2 SVGIG (reference sequence). The CDR3 is made up of 15 amino acids. The CDR3 DNA reads as TGTGCCTGGAGTGATCGGACAGCCCGGAACACTGAAGCTTTCTTT. It encodes CAWSDRTARNTEAFF. Filled out from reference TRBV30 and TRBJ1-1, the complete variable domain reads SQTIHQWPATLVQPVGSPLSLECTVEGTSNPNLYWYRQAAGRGLQLLFYSVGIGQISSEVPQNLSASRPQDRQFILSSKKLLLSDSGFYLCAWSDRTARNTEAFFGQGTRLTVV.

CDR3 DNA: TGTGCCAGCAGCTTTAAGGGCGGCTATGGCTACACCTTC. Residues: CASSFKGGYGYTF. The rearrangement joins TRBV5-4 to TRBJ1-2; D unclear. The germline gives CDR1 SGHNT, CDR2 YYREEE (reference sequence). The V and J ends lost 2 bases and 4 bases respectively, with 9 bases between them. CDR3 length equals 13 residues.

The CDR3 sequence is CASSQDGAGGNEQYF. In DNA form, the CDR3 reads TGCGCCAGCAGCCAAGATGGGGCAGGGGGAAACGAGCAGTACTTC. V is TRBV4-1 and J is TRBJ2-7, with TRBD1 matching over 7 bases. V lost 0 bases, J lost 5 bases, and 7 bases stayed unmatched. CDR1 MGHRA and CDR2 YSYEKL come from the germline V gene. The CDR3 has 15 amino acids.

The sample holds a few counts of this clone. This chain links TRBV29-1 with TRBJ1-1, with TRBD1 matching over 8 bases. V was clipped by 8 bases and J by 1 base; unmatched bases: 6. The germline gives CDR1 SQVTM, CDR2 ANQGSEA. The CDR3 is 13 residues long. The chain's CDR3 is CSSRTGRNTEAFF. DNA for the CDR3: TGCAGCTCAAGGACAGGGAGGAACACTGAAGCTTTCTTT.

The CDR3 reads CASGGAGSYNEQFF. The CDR3 region has the DNA TGTGCCAGCGGGGGGGCAGGGTCCTACAATGAGCAGTTCTTC. The J gene is TRBJ2-1, the V gene TRBV7-9; D is perhaps TRBD2 (7 bases). In germline, CDR1 is SEHNR, CDR2 FQNEAQ (reference sequence). This CDR3 is 14 amino acids long. V lost 8 bases and J 1 base, leaving 12 bases between the germline ends. The variable domain in full, with the rest retrieved from reference TRBV7-9 and TRBJ2-1, is DTGVSQNPRHKITKRGQNVTFRCDPISEHNRLYWYRQTLGQGPEFLTYFQNEAQLEKSRLLSDRFSAERPKGSFSTLEIQRTEQGDSAMYLCASGGAGSYNEQFFGPGTRLTVL.

In its sample, this clone was seen a few times. The chain couples TRBV28 to TRBJ2-7, with TRBD2 as a possible D gene (6 bases). The germline CDR1 and CDR2 sequences are MDHEN and SYDVKM. The CDR3 covers 13 residues. Deletions cut 6 bases from V and 5 bases from J, with 14 bases between. CDR3 sequence (DNA): TGTGCCAGCAGCTTCCCCCGGGGGAACGAGCAGTACTTC. Protein sequence: CASSFPRGNEQYF.

This chain uses TRBV4-3 with TRBJ1-1; D is uncertain. Germline V CDR1 and CDR2: LGHNA, YSLEER. V was clipped by 3 bases and J by 1 base, with 9 bases between them. This CDR3 contains 14 residues. CDR3 amino acids: CASSHLTENTEAFF. The CDR3 DNA follows: TGCGCCAGCAGCCATTTAACCGAGAACACTGAAGCTTTCTTT.

The chain links TRBV6-6 to TRBJ2-3; D might be TRBD1 (5 bases). CDR1 is MNHNY, CDR2 SVGAGI, per germline (reference sequence). V shed 2 bases and J shed 5 bases, with 8 bases lying between them. This CDR3 contains 13 residues. CDR3 in amino acids: CASSYTQGDTQYF. In DNA, the CDR3 is TGTGCCAGCAGTTACACCCAGGGAGATACGCAGTATTTT.

The chain recombines TRBV7-3 with TRBJ2-7, with D tentatively TRBD1 (5 bases). V was trimmed by 2 bases and J by 5 bases, leaving 10 bases between them. The CDR3 has 13 residues. The germline V gene has CDR1 SGHTA and CDR2 FQGTGA. CDR3 nucleotide sequence: TGTGCCAGCAGCTTAGCACAGGCAGACGAGCAGTACTTC. Amino acid sequence: CASSLAQADEQYF.

This clone showed up just once. The gene calls are TRBV25-1 and TRBJ2-5; 9 positions match TRBD1. J was trimmed by 5 bases and V by 4 bases; bases with no gene match: 8. From germline, CDR1 is MGHDK and CDR2 SYGVNS. This CDR3 comprises 15 residues. As DNA, the CDR3 is TGTGCCAGCAGTGGTGGGACAGGGTTTTGGGAGACCCAGTACTTC. This codes for CASSGGTGFWETQYF.